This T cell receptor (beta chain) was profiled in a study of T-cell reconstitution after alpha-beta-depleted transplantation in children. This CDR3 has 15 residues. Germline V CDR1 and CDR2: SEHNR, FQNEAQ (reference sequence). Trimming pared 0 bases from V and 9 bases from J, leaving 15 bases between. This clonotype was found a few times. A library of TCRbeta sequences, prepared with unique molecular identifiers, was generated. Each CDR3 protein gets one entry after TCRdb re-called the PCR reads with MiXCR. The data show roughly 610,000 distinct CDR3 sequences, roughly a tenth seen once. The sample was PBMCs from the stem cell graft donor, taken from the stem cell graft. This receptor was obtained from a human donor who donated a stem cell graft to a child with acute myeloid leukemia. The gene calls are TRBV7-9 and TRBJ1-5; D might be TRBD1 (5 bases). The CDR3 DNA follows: TGTGCCAGCAGCTTAGCCCAGGGTTCCGCGGGGCCCCAGCATTTT. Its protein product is CASSLAQGSAGPQHF.